This is a list of T cell receptor beta chains from one sample in a study of radiotherapy plus CTLA-4 blockade in lung cancer. TCRdb keeps only in-frame clones here, not all; method: immunoSEQ multiplex PCR. Here the sample spans roughly 120,000 clones, about 77% being singletons. The sequencing here drew on peripheral blood, taken from a patient treated with radiotherapy plus ipilimumab. The receptors stem from a human donor with non-small cell lung cancer who had a partial response to radiotherapy plus ipilimumab. The CDR3 runs from the conserved cysteine through the conserved F or W. A D gene is named only where the DNA matches it firmly. Clone size is given for some rows only: seen once, a few or many times, or a class if the clone is expanded.

d_gene: TRBD1
j_gene: TRBJ2-4
v_gene: TRBV7-2
abundance: .
CDR3aa: CASSLATGGGDIQYF
CDR3nt: TGTGCCAGCAGCTTAGCCACAGGGGGTGGGGACATTCAGTACTTC

d_gene: TRBD2
j_gene: TRBJ2-3
v_gene: TRBV28
abundance: once
CDR3aa: CASSFGAGGGTDTQYF
CDR3nt: TGTGCCAGCAGTTTTGGAGCGGGAGGGGGCACAGATACGCAGTATTTT

d_gene: .
j_gene: TRBJ2-5
v_gene: TRBV25-1
abundance: .
CDR3aa: CASSEPGVQRQETQYF
CDR3nt: TGTGCCAGCAGTGAACCCGGGGTTCAGCGGCAAGAGACCCAGTACTTC

d_gene: TRBD1
j_gene: TRBJ1-4
v_gene: TRBV5-1
abundance: .
CDR3aa: CASSSTDRAGKLFF
CDR3nt: TGCGCCAGCAGCTCGACGGACAGGGCGGGGAAACTGTTTTTT

d_gene: .
j_gene: TRBJ2-1
v_gene: TRBV4-2
abundance: few
CDR3aa: CASSQPGLPNEQFF
CDR3nt: TGTGCCAGCAGCCAACCCGGACTCCCCAATGAGCAGTTCTTC

d_gene: TRBD2
j_gene: TRBJ2-1
v_gene: TRBV28
abundance: .
CDR3aa: CASSPILFPSGTYNEQFF
CDR3nt: TGTGCCAGCAGCCCCATCCTGTTCCCTAGCGGTACCTACAATGAGCAGTTCTTC

d_gene: TRBD2
j_gene: TRBJ2-1
v_gene: TRBV7-9
abundance: .
CDR3aa: CASTGGGVPYNEQFF
CDR3nt: TGTGCCAGCACTGGGGGGGGAGTCCCCTACAATGAGCAGTTCTTC

d_gene: .
j_gene: TRBJ2-7
v_gene: TRBV29-1
abundance: .
CDR3aa: CSVVAGNSYEQYF
CDR3nt: TGCAGCGTTGTGGCGGGGAACTCCTACGAGCAGTACTTC

d_gene: TRBD2
j_gene: TRBJ2-1
v_gene: TRBV4-1
abundance: .
CDR3aa: CASSQDPGAGGRNEQFF
CDR3nt: TGCGCCAGCAGCCAAGACCCCGGGGCGGGAGGGCGCAATGAGCAGTTCTTC

d_gene: .
j_gene: TRBJ1-3
v_gene: TRBV6-1
abundance: .
CDR3aa: CASSLLTSGNTIYF
CDR3nt: TGTGCCAGCAGCCTACTGACTTCTGGAAACACCATATATTTT

d_gene: TRBD1
j_gene: TRBJ1-4
v_gene: TRBV5-1
abundance: .
CDR3aa: CASSHGTGDEKLFF
CDR3nt: TGCGCCAGCAGCCACGGGACAGGGGACGAAAAACTGTTTTTT

d_gene: .
j_gene: TRBJ1-5
v_gene: TRBV19
abundance: .
CDR3aa: CASKSGGRKNQPQHF
CDR3nt: TGTGCCAGTAAGTCAGGAGGCAGGAAGAATCAGCCCCAGCATTTT

d_gene: TRBD2
j_gene: TRBJ2-1
v_gene: TRBV7-3
abundance: .
CDR3aa: CASSLRAPTSGRRNEQFF
CDR3nt: TGTGCCAGCAGCTTACGGGCGCCGACTAGCGGGAGGAGGAATGAGCAGTTCTTC

d_gene: .
j_gene: TRBJ1-2
v_gene: TRBV5-8
abundance: .
CDR3aa: CASSYTSRRGGTDGYTF
CDR3nt: TGTGCCAGCAGCTATACCTCCAGGAGGGGGGGGACGGACGGCTACACCTTC

d_gene: TRBD1
j_gene: TRBJ1-6
v_gene: TRBV28
abundance: few
CDR3aa: CASNDPGQGTVSLHF
CDR3nt: TGTGCCAGCAATGATCCGGGACAGGGTACGGTTTCCCTCCACTTT

d_gene: .
j_gene: TRBJ1-4
v_gene: TRBV5-1
abundance: .
CDR3aa: CASTRSGVANEKLFF
CDR3nt: TGCGCCAGCACCCGGTCGGGGGTAGCAAATGAAAAACTGTTTTTT

d_gene: TRBD2
j_gene: TRBJ2-3
v_gene: TRBV15
abundance: .
CDR3aa: CATSRGLAGISTDTQYF
CDR3nt: TGTGCCACCAGCAGAGGGCTAGCGGGTATAAGCACAGATACGCAGTATTTT

d_gene: TRBD1
j_gene: TRBJ2-1
v_gene: TRBV28
abundance: .
CDR3aa: CASSSRDRAYNEQFF
CDR3nt: TGTGCCAGCAGTTCCCGGGACAGAGCCTACAATGAGCAGTTCTTC

d_gene: .
j_gene: TRBJ2-3
v_gene: TRBV7-9
abundance: .
CDR3aa: CASNAYQRSDTQYF
CDR3nt: TGTGCCAGCAACGCTTACCAGCGGTCAGATACGCAGTATTTT

d_gene: .
j_gene: TRBJ2-5
v_gene: TRBV7-9
abundance: .
CDR3aa: CASSSPGGTRQETQYF
CDR3nt: TGTGCCAGCAGCTCTCCAGGGGGGACTAGACAAGAGACCCAGTACTTC

d_gene: TRBD1
j_gene: TRBJ1-5
v_gene: TRBV7-8
abundance: .
CDR3aa: CASSVVRGQPQHF
CDR3nt: TGTGCCAGCAGCGTTGTCAGGGGGCAGCCCCAGCATTTT

d_gene: TRBD1
j_gene: TRBJ1-5
v_gene: TRBV18
abundance: .
CDR3aa: CASSPMDRGQYQPQHF
CDR3nt: TGTGCCAGCTCACCTATGGACAGGGGGCAATATCAGCCCCAGCATTTT

d_gene: .
j_gene: TRBJ2-3
v_gene: TRBV28
abundance: .
CDR3aa: CASSPRGGTDTQYF
CDR3nt: TGTGCCAGCAGTCCCCGCGGCGGCACAGATACGCAGTATTTT

d_gene: TRBD1
j_gene: TRBJ1-4
v_gene: TRBV10-3
abundance: once
CDR3aa: CAISGQGGGKLFF
CDR3nt: TGTGCCATCAGTGGACAGGGTGGCGGGAAACTGTTTTTT

d_gene: .
j_gene: TRBJ2-2
v_gene: TRBV9
abundance: .
CDR3aa: CASSADLNTGELFF
CDR3nt: TGTGCCAGCAGCGCTGATCTAAACACCGGGGAGCTGTTTTTT

d_gene: TRBD2
j_gene: TRBJ2-1
v_gene: TRBV7-3
abundance: .
CDR3aa: CASSLTGGRPPDEQFF
CDR3nt: TGTGCCAGCAGCTTAACAGGCGGGAGGCCCCCCGATGAGCAGTTCTTC

d_gene: TRBD1
j_gene: TRBJ1-1
v_gene: TRBV28
abundance: .
CDR3aa: CASSRDRGTKNTEAFF
CDR3nt: TGTGCCAGCAGCCGTGACAGGGGTACTAAGAACACTGAAGCTTTCTTT

d_gene: TRBD2
j_gene: TRBJ2-2
v_gene: TRBV7-3
abundance: once
CDR3aa: CASSPAGNRGELFF
CDR3nt: TGTGCCAGCAGCCCAGCGGGGAACCGCGGGGAGCTGTTTTTT

d_gene: .
j_gene: TRBJ1-2
v_gene: TRBV5-1
abundance: .
CDR3aa: CASSLERDLHGYTF
CDR3nt: TGCGCCAGCAGCTTGGAGAGGGATTTACATGGCTACACCTTC

d_gene: .
j_gene: TRBJ1-2
v_gene: TRBV6-6
abundance: .
CDR3aa: CASSYLGAGSYGYTF
CDR3nt: TGTGCCAGCAGTTATTTAGGCGCTGGGAGCTATGGCTACACCTTC

d_gene: .
j_gene: TRBJ1-2
v_gene: TRBV9
abundance: few
CDR3aa: CASSVGESPSYGYTF
CDR3nt: TGTGCCAGCAGCGTAGGAGAATCCCCGTCGTATGGCTACACCTTC

d_gene: .
j_gene: TRBJ1-2
v_gene: TRBV7-6
abundance: .
CDR3aa: CASSSLGGGYTF
CDR3nt: TGTGCCAGCAGCTCCCTGGGAGGTGGCTACACCTTC

d_gene: TRBD2
j_gene: TRBJ2-1
v_gene: TRBV19
abundance: few
CDR3aa: CASSLAGGNAFF
CDR3nt: TGTGCCAGTAGTTTGGCGGGAGGCAATGCGTTCTTC

d_gene: TRBD2
j_gene: TRBJ2-2
v_gene: TRBV28
abundance: .
CDR3aa: CASSLWAGGRESSGELFF
CDR3nt: TGTGCCAGCAGTTTATGGGCGGGAGGGCGGGAGTCTTCCGGGGAGCTGTTTTTT

d_gene: TRBD1
j_gene: TRBJ1-1
v_gene: TRBV14
abundance: .
CDR3aa: CASSQDWVYRDSSMNTEAFF
CDR3nt: TGTGCCAGCAGCCAAGATTGGGTCTACCGGGACAGTAGCATGAACACTGAAGCTTTCTTT

d_gene: .
j_gene: TRBJ2-5
v_gene: TRBV7-9
abundance: .
CDR3aa: CASTVDIWTSQYF
CDR3nt: TGTGCCAGCACCGTCGACATCTGGACATCCCAGTACTTC

d_gene: .
j_gene: TRBJ1-2
v_gene: TRBV7-9
abundance: .
CDR3aa: CASSLEGQSYGYTF
CDR3nt: TGTGCCAGCAGCTTAGAAGGACAGAGCTATGGCTACACCTTC

d_gene: TRBD1
j_gene: TRBJ1-2
v_gene: TRBV7-9
abundance: .
CDR3aa: CASSSPGTGGLGYTF
CDR3nt: TGTGCCAGCAGCTCCCCCGGGACAGGGGGCTTGGGCTACACCTTC

d_gene: TRBD1
j_gene: TRBJ2-5
v_gene: TRBV11-3
abundance: few
CDR3aa: CASGQEGQPQETQYF
CDR3nt: TGTGCCAGCGGACAGGAAGGACAGCCTCAAGAGACCCAGTACTTC

d_gene: TRBD1
j_gene: TRBJ1-6
v_gene: TRBV30
abundance: once
CDR3aa: CARKDRGRLGLGYNSPLHF
CDR3nt: TGTGCGCGCAAAGACAGGGGCCGTCTAGGCCTCGGATATAATTCACCCCTCCACTTT

d_gene: .
j_gene: TRBJ2-3
v_gene: TRBV10-3
abundance: .
CDR3aa: CAISDYTDTQYF
CDR3nt: TGTGCCATCAGTGACTACACAGATACGCAGTATTTT

d_gene: .
j_gene: TRBJ2-2
v_gene: TRBV5-1
abundance: .
CDR3aa: CASSLLDSNTGELFF
CDR3nt: TGCGCCAGCAGCTTGTTAGACAGTAACACCGGGGAGCTGTTTTTT

d_gene: .
j_gene: TRBJ2-5
v_gene: TRBV15
abundance: .
CDR3aa: CATSTGGIETQYF
CDR3nt: TGTGCCACCAGCACGGGCGGGATAGAGACCCAGTACTTC

d_gene: .
j_gene: TRBJ1-1
v_gene: TRBV7-2
abundance: .
CDR3aa: CASSLNWNRDTEAFF
CDR3nt: TGTGCCAGCAGCTTAAATTGGAACCGGGACACTGAAGCTTTCTTT

d_gene: TRBD1
j_gene: TRBJ1-4
v_gene: TRBV4-1
abundance: .
CDR3aa: CASSQGGQGLEKLFF
CDR3nt: TGCGCCAGCAGCCAAGGGGGACAGGGCTTGGAAAAACTGTTTTTT

d_gene: .
j_gene: TRBJ2-7
v_gene: TRBV5-1
abundance: .
CDR3aa: CASSLSRGPYEQYF
CDR3nt: TGCGCCAGCAGCTTGAGCAGGGGACCTTACGAGCAGTACTTC